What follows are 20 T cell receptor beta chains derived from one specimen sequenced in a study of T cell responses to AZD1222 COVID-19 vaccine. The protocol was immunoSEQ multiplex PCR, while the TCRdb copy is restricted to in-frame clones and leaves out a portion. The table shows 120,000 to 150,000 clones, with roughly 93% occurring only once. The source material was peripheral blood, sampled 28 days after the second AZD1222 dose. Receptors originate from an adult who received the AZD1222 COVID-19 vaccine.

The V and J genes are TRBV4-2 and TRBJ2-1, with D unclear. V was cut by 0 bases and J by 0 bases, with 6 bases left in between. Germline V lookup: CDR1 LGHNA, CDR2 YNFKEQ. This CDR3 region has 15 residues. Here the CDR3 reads CASSQDPSSYNEQFF. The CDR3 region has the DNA TGTGCCAGCAGCCAAGATCCCAGCTCCTACAATGAGCAGTTCTTC.

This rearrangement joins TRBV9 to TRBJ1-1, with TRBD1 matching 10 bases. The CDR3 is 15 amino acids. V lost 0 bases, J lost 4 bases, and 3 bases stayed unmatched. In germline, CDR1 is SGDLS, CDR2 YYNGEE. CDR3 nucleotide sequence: TGTGCCAGCAGCGTAGAAGGGACAGGGGCCACTGAAGCTTTCTTT. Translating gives CASSVEGTGATEAFF. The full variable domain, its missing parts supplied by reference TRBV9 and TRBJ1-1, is DSGVTQTPKHLITATGQRVTLRCSPRSGDLSVYWYQQSLDQGLQFLIQYYNGEERAKGNILERFSAQQFPDLHSELNLSSLELGDSALYFCASSVEGTGATEAFFGQGTRLTVV.

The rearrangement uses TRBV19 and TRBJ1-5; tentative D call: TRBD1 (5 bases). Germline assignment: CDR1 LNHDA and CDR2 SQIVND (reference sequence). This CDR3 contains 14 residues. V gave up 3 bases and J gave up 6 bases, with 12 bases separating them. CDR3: CASSMRQGSQPQHF. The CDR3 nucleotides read TGTGCCAGTAGTATGCGGCAGGGAAGTCAGCCCCAGCATTTT.

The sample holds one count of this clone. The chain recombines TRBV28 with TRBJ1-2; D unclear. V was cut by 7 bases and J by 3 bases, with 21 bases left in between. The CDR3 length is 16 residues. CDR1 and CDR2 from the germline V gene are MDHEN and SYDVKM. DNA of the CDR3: TGTGCCAGCACCTCATCCTTCGGGCCTGCCCACTATGGCTACACCTTC. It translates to CASTSSFGPAHYGYTF.

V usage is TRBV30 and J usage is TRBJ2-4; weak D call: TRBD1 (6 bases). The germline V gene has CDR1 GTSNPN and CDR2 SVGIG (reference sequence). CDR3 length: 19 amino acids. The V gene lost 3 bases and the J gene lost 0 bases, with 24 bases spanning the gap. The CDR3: CAWRQNPFRTALAKNIQYF. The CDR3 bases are TGTGCCTGGAGACAAAACCCTTTCCGGACAGCCCTAGCCAAAAACATTCAGTACTTC.

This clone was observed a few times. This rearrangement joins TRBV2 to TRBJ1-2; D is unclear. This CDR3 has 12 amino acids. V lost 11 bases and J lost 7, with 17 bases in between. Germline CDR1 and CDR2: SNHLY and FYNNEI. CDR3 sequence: CASEWGEGGYTF. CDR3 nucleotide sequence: TGTGCCTCGGAGTGGGGAGAGGGTGGCTACACCTTC.

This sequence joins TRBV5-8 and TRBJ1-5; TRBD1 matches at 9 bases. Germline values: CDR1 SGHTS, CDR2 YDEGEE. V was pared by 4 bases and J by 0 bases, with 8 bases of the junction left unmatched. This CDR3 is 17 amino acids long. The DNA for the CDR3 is TGTGCCAGCAGCATAGGACAGGGGACTTATAGCAATCAGCCCCAGCATTTT. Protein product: CASSIGQGTYSNQPQHF.

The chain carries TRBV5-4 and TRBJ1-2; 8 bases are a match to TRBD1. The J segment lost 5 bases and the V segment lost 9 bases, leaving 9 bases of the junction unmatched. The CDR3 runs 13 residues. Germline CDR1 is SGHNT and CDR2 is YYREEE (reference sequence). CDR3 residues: CATSSRGLYGYTF. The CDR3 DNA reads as TGTGCCACCTCTTCCAGGGGGCTGTATGGCTACACCTTC. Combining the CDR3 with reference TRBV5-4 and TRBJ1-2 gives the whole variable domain ETGVTQSPTHLIKTRGQQVTLRCSSQSGHNTVSWYQQALGQGPQFIFQYYREEENGRGNFPPRFSGLQFPNYSSELNVNALELDDSALYLCATSSRGLYGYTFGSGTRLTVV.

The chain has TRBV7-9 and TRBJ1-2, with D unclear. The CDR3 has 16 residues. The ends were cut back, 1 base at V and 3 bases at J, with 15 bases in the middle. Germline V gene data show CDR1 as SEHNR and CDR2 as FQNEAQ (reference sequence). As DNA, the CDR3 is TGTGCCAGCAGCTTAGTAGGGAGGTCGGGGTACTATGGCTACACCTTC. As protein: CASSLVGRSGYYGYTF.

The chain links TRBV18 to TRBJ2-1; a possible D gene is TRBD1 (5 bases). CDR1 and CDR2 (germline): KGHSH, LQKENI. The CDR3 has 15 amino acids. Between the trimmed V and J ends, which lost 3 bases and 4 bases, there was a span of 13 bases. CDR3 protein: CASSPTGNLYNEQFF. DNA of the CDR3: TGTGCCAGCTCACCCACAGGAAATCTATACAATGAGCAGTTCTTC. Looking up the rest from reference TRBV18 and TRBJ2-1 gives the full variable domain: NAGVMQNPRHLVRRRGQEARLRCSPMKGHSHVYWYRQLPEEGLKFMVYLQKENIIDESGMPKERFSAEFPKEGPSILRIQQVVRGDSAAYFCASSPTGNLYNEQFFGPGTRLTVL.

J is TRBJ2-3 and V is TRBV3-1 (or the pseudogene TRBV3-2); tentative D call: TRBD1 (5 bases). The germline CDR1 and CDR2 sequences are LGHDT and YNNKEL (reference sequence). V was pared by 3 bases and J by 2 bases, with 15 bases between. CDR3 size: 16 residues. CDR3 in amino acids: CASSQRPGPITDTQYF. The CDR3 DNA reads TGTGCCAGCAGCCAGAGGCCAGGGCCAATCACAGATACGCAGTATTTT.

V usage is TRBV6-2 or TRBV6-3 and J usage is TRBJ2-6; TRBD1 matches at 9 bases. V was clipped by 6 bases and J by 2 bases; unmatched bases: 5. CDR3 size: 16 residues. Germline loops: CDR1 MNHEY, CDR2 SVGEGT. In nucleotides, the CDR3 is TGTGCCAGCAGCTGGGACAGGGAGACTGGGGCCAACGTCCTGACTTTC. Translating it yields CASSWDRETGANVLTF.

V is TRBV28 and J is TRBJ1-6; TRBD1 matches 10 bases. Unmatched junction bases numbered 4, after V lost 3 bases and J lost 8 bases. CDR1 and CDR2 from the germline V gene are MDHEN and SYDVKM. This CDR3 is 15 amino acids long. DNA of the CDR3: TGTGCCAGCAGTTTTAGAGGGACAGGGGATTCACCCCTCCACTTT. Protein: CASSFRGTGDSPLHF.

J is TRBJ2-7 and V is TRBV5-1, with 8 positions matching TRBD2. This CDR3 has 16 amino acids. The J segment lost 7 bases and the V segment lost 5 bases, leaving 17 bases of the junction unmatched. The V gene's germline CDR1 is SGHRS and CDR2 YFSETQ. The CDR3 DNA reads TGCGCCAGCAGACCCGTAGGGCTAGCGGGTATCTCGGAGCAGTACTTC. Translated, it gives CASRPVGLAGISEQYF.

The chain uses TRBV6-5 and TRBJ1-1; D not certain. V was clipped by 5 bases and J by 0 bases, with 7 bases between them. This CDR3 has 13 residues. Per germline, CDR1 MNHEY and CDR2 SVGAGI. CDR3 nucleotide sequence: TGTGCCAGCAGTCCGACATTGAACACTGAAGCTTTCTTT. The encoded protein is CASSPTLNTEAFF.

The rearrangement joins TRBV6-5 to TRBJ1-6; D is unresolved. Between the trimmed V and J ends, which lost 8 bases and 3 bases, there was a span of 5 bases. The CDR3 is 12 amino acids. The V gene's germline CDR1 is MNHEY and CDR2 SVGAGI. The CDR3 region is CASGHYNSPLHF. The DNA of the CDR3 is TGTGCCAGCGGCCACTATAATTCACCCCTCCACTTT.

The CDR3 nucleotides read TGTGCCAGCAGTGATGTGGATCAGCCCCAGCATTTT. This sequence encodes CASSDVDQPQHF. The V gene is TRBV7-9, the J gene TRBJ1-5; D call uncertain. CDR1 is SEHNR and CDR2 is FQNEAQ in the germline V gene (reference sequence). The V and J ends lost 6 bases and 5 bases respectively, with 8 bases between them. CDR3 length equals 12 residues.

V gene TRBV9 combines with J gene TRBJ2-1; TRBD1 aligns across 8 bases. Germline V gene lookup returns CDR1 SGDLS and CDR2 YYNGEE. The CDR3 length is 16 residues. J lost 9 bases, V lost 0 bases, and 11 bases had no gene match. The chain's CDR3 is CASSVGGDRSAGEQFF. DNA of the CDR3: TGTGCCAGCAGCGTAGGTGGGGACAGGAGCGCCGGTGAGCAGTTCTTC.

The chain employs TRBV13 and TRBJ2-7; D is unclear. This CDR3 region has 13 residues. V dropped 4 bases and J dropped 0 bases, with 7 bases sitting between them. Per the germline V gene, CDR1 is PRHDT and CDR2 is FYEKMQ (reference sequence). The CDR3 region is CASSSSLSYEQYF. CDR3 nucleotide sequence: TGTGCCAGCAGCTCATCCCTCTCCTACGAGCAGTACTTC.

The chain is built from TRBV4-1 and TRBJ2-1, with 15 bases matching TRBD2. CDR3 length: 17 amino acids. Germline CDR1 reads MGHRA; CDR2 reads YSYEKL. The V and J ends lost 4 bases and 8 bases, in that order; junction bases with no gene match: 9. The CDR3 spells CASSLLGLAGGNHEQFF. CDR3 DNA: TGCGCCAGCAGCCTTTTGGGACTAGCGGGAGGAAACCATGAGCAGTTCTTC.